This TCR beta chain was captured in a study of T cell responses to AZD1222 COVID-19 vaccine (dated by TCRdb to the early 2020s). For the wider study: TCR sequencing covered some 240 trial participants: around 210 given two doses of AZD1222 and 26 given two doses of MenACWY control vaccine. Trial participants were enrolled by age into subgroups of 18-55, 56-69 and 70-plus years, and about 150, 27 and 61 TCR-sequenced participants, respectively, were included in these subgroups.

Study-level results and caveats: In the small 56-69-year group, the increase in depth fell short of significance, most likely because of low power. Reportedly, close to half of the unique spike-specific TCRs recognized epitopes lying outside the regions that are mutated in the B.1.351 and B.1.1.7 variants. The whole spike protein was spanned by vaccine-associated CD4 TCRs, and dominant responses were seen in regions 160-218 and 743-854. Participants were mostly white British, with more females than males. The authors suggested clonal diversity may have been underestimated. After two AZD1222 doses, both the breadth and the depth of spike-specific TCRs were significantly higher than at day 0 and than in MenACWY recipients. Because no day 14 peak-response samples were available, the repertoires could be characterized only after the peak T cell response. Only a handful of AZD1222 recipients were SARS-CoV-2 seropositive at baseline, limiting conclusions about previously exposed vaccinees.

From the cysteine through the phenylalanine, the CDR3 covers 14 amino acids. The DNA shown is the 42-base CDR3, in frame from base 1. Trimming takes 6 bases from V and 8 bases from J, and the germline ends sit 16 bases apart. The germline V gene (reference sequence) sets CDR1 to LGHDT and CDR2 to YNNKEL. This sample's time point label indicates: about 28 days (+/-7) after the second vaccine dose. The meaning of the sample's treatment or condition label: meningococcal conjugate vaccine given as trial control. Vaccinee samples were obtained from the UK trials COV001 and COV002, which included a single-blind randomized controlled phase 2/3 trial of AZD1222 (ChAdOx1 nCoV-19) in healthy adults. For TCRbeta chain sequencing, PBMC samples were collected from trial participants at day 0 and at day 28 after the second dose. With respect to this clone: No antigen is known for it. Base-call qualities are not available, and no considerably larger clone is one nucleotide away.

The CDR3 regions of human TCRbeta chains were analyzed by immunosequencing. Regarding the original processing steps: Repertoire TCRs were matched against a reference library of SARS-CoV-2-specific TCRs generated with the MIRA antigen-specificity platform. Breadth meant the fraction of unique TCRs that were SARS-CoV-2-associated, whereas depth meant the fraction of total T cells that were SARS-CoV-2-associated. Using the MIRA data, each spike-specific TCR was mapped to the spike region that the TCR reacts to and placed in a CD4 or CD8 class. Log10-transformed breadth and depth values were compared by one-way ANOVA with Sidak's multiple comparisons tests. Sourced from immuneACCESS, this table was stored by TCRdb with only in-frame sequences that have V and J called. A share of the clones is absent; for the studies checked, an unresolved V gene accounts for under half, and the remainder has no known explanation. That table supplies the V and J calls and clone size; D and trimming were determined from the DNA. This sample has roughly 200,000 clones in its table, and approximately 90% of those were observed once. The ten largest make up about 3.5% of the sample.

The receptor was derived from an adult who received the MenACWY meningococcal vaccine as a control. The sequencing used peripheral blood, collected 28 days after the second dose of the MenACWY control vaccine. The rearranged segments are TRBV3-1 (or the pseudogene TRBV3-2) and TRBJ1-4; TRBD1 is possibly the D segment (6 matching bases). The DNA reads TGTGCCAGCAGGGGGGGGACAATTTCCGAAAAACTGTTTTTT. Translated, it reads CASRGGTISEKLFF.